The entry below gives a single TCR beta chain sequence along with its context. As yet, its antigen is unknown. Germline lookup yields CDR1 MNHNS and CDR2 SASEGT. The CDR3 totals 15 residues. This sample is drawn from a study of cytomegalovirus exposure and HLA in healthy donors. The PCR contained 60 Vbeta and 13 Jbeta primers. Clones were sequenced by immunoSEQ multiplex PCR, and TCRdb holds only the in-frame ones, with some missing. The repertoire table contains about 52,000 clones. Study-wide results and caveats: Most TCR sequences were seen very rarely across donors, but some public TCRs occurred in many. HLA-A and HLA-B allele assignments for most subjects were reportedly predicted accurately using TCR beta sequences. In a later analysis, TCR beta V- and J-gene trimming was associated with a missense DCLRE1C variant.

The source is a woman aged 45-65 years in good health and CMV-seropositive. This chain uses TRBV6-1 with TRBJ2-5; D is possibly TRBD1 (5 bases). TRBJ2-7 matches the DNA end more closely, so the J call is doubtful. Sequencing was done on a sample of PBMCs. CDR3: CATIRGHSDPYEQYF. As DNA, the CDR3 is TGTGCCACAATCCGAGGACATTCAGATCCCTACGAGCAGTACTTC.